Below are 9 T cell receptor beta chains sequenced from a single sample in a study of early stage breast cancer tumors. This table comes from immunoSEQ multiplex PCR, and its TCRdb copy is limited to in-frame clones, with some not included. This table holds about 19,000 clones, around four fifths found once. Sequenced material: blood. The receptors were gathered from a person aged 65 to 85 with breast cancer.

The V and J genes are TRBV6-5 and TRBJ1-1, with D tentatively TRBD1 (6 bases). In germline, CDR1 is MNHEY, CDR2 SVGAGI. Trimming removed 6 bases from V and 5 bases from J, with 13 bases in between. The CDR3 runs to 13 residues. CDR3 sequence: CASRAQRGTEAFF. CDR3 sequence (DNA): TGTGCCAGCAGAGCCCAGAGGGGGACTGAAGCTTTCTTT.

CDR3 sequence: CASRDSNSNQPQHF. CDR3 coding DNA: TGTGCCAGCAGAGACAGTAATAGCAATCAGCCCCAGCATTTT. V usage is TRBV27 and J usage is TRBJ1-5, with TRBD1 as a possible D gene (5 bases). CDR1 and CDR2 (germline): MNHEY, SMNVEV (reference sequence). CDR3 length: 14 residues. The ends were cut back, 6 bases at V and 0 bases at J, with 9 bases in the middle.

V and J are TRBV11-2 and TRBJ2-2; TRBD2 matches 7 bases. J gave up 6 bases and V 5 bases, and 12 bases lay outside the gene matches. This CDR3 comprises 16 residues. The germline gives CDR1 SGHAT, CDR2 FQNNGV. The CDR3, as DNA: TGTGCCAGCAGCCAAGGATGGGAGGGCAAGGCCGGGGAGCTGTTTTTT. This translates into CASSQGWEGKAGELFF.

This clone was detected only once. DNA of the CDR3: TGTGCCAGCTCGAGTGAGAGGAACACTGAAGCTTTCTTT. Encoded protein: CASSSERNTEAFF. This chain joins TRBV2 and TRBJ1-1, with unresolved D. CDR1 is SNHLY and CDR2 is FYNNEI in the germline V gene. Trimming took 8 bases from V and 1 from J, leaving 11 bases between them. The CDR3 extends over 13 amino acids.

The chain has TRBV7-9 and TRBJ2-7, with 9 bases lining up with TRBD1. The V gene's germline CDR1 is SEHNR and CDR2 FQNEAQ (reference sequence). Losses at the gene ends were 5 bases for V and 3 bases for J; bases not matched to a gene: 8. This CDR3 comprises 15 residues. CDR3 in amino acids: CASSPGTGRIYEQYF. CDR3 DNA sequence: TGTGCCAGCAGCCCCGGGACAGGGAGAATCTACGAGCAGTACTTC.

V usage is TRBV27 and J usage is TRBJ2-5; TRBD1 matches 9 bases. CDR1 and CDR2 from the germline V gene are MNHEY and SMNVEV (reference sequence). The CDR3 is 15 residues long. With V trimmed by 5 bases and J by 7 bases, 11 bases remained unmatched. The CDR3 protein is CASSPMTGGLGTQYF. CDR3 DNA sequence: TGTGCCAGCAGTCCGATGACAGGGGGTTTGGGGACCCAGTACTTC.

The CDR3 DNA sequence: TGTGCCAGCAGTCCCCCGGACAGGGGCTATGACTATGGCTACACCTTC. Translating it yields CASSPPDRGYDYGYTF. The rearrangement links TRBV28 to TRBJ1-2; 9 positions agree with TRBD1. J gave up 3 bases and V 5 bases, and 10 bases lay outside the gene matches. Germline V gene sequence: CDR1 MDHEN, CDR2 SYDVKM. The CDR3 covers 16 residues.

The rearrangement joins TRBV5-1 to TRBJ1-4; no firm D call. Germline CDR1 SGHRS, CDR2 YFSETQ. The V and J ends lost 6 bases and 7 bases respectively, with 19 bases between them. This CDR3 has 15 residues. The CDR3 spells CASTDGRAGGEKLFF. The CDR3 nucleotides read TGCGCCAGCACCGACGGACGGGCTGGAGGTGAAAAACTGTTTTTT.

V gene TRBV7-3 combines with J gene TRBJ2-7, with 9 positions matching TRBD1. The V gene's germline CDR1 is SGHTA and CDR2 FQGTGA. Unmatched junction bases numbered 5, after V lost 3 bases and J lost 2 bases. CDR3 length equals 15 residues. The CDR3 DNA is TGTGCCAGCAGCTTGGGACAGGGTTACACCTACGAGCAGTACTTC. Residues: CASSLGQGYTYEQYF.